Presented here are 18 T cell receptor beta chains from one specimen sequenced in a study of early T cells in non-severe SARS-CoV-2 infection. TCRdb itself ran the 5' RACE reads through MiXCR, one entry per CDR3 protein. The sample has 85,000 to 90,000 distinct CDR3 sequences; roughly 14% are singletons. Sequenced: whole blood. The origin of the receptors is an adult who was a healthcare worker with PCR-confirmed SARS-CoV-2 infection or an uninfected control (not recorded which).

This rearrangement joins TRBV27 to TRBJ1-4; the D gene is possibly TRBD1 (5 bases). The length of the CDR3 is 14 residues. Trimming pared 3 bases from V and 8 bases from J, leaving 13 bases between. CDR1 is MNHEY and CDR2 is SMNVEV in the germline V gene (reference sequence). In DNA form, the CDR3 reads TGTGCCAGCAGTTTTTCCAGGGCTGGAGAAAAACTGTTTTTT. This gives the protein CASSFSRAGEKLFF.

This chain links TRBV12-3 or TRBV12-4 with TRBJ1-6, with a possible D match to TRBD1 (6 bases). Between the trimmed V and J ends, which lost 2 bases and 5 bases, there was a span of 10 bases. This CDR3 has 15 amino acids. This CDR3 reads CASSLRAGDNSPLHF. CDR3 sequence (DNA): TGTGCCAGCAGTTTACGCGCAGGGGATAATTCACCCCTCCACTTT.

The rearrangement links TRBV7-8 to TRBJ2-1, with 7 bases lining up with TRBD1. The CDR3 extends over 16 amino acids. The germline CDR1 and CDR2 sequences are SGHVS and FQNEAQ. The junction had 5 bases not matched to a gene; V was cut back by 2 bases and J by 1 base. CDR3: CASSLSLGQSYNEQFF. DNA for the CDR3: TGTGCCAGCAGCTTAAGTTTGGGACAGTCCTACAATGAGCAGTTCTTC.

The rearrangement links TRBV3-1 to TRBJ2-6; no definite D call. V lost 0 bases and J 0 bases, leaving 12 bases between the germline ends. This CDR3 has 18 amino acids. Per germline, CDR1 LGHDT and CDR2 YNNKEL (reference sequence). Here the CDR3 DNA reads TGTGCCAGCAGCCAAGATTTTGTCAGGCCCTCTGGGGCCAACGTCCTGACTTTC. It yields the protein CASSQDFVRPSGANVLTF.

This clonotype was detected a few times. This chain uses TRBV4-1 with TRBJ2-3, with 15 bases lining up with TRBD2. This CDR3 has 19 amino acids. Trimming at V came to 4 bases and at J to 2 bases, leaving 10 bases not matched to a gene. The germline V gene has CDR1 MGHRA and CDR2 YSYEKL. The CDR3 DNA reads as TGCGCCAGCAGCCTTGGAACCGGGACTAGCGGGGGGTTCACAGATACGCAGTATTTT. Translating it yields CASSLGTGTSGGFTDTQYF.

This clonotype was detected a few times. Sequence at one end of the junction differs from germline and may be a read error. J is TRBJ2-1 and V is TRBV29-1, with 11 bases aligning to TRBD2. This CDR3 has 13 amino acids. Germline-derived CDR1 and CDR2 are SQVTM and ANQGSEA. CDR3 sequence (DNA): TGCAGCGTTGAAGGACTAGCGGGGACCCATTTCCTCTTC. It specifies CSVEGLAGTHFLF.

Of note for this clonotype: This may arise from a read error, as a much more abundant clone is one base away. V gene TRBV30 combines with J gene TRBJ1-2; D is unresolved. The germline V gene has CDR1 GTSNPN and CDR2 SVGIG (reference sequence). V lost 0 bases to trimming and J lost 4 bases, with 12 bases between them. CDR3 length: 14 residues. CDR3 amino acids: CAWSVWGGGYGYTF. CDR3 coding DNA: TGTGCCTGGAGTGTATGGGGAGGAGGCTATGGCTACACCTTC.

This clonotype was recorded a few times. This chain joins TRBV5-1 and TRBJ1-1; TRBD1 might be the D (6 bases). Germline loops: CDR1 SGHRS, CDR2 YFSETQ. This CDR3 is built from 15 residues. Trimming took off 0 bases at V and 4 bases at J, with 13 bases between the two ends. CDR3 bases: TGCGCCAGCAGCTTGGAACAGGGAGTCGGCACTGAAGCTTTCTTT. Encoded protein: CASSLEQGVGTEAFF.

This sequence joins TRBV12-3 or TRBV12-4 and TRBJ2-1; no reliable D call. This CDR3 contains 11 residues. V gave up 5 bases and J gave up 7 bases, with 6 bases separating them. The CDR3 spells CASSTRNEQFF. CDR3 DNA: TGTGCCAGCAGTACAAGAAATGAGCAGTTCTTC.

Here the CDR3 DNA reads TGTGCCAGCAGAGGACAAGACTACGAGCAGTACGTC. As protein: CASRGQDYEQYV. The rearrangement links TRBV5-5 to TRBJ2-7; D possibly corresponds to TRBD1 (5 bases). CDR1 and CDR2 from the germline V gene are SGHKS and YYEKEE (reference sequence). The V and J ends lost 5 bases and 3 bases respectively, with 9 bases between them. The CDR3 has 12 amino acids.

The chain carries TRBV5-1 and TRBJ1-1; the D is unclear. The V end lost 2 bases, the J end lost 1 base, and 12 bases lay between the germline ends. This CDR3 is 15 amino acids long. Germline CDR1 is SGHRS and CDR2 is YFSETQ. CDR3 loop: CASSLNDMRNTEAFF. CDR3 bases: TGCGCCAGCAGCTTAAATGACATGAGGAACACTGAAGCTTTCTTT.

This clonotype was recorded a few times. The CDR3 loop reads CASSLGLSNYGYTF. CDR3 coding DNA: TGTGCCAGCAGCTTAGGGCTCTCTAACTATGGCTACACCTTC. The gene calls are TRBV7-9 and TRBJ1-2; D remains unclear. The CDR3 is made up of 14 amino acids. The V end lost 1 base, the J end lost 0 bases, and 6 bases lay between the germline ends. Germline lookup yields CDR1 SEHNR and CDR2 FQNEAQ (reference sequence).

The CDR3, as DNA: TGTGCCAGCAGCTCCTCGTGGGGGGCCGCTACGCAGTATTTT. Its translation is CASSSSWGAATQYF. This chain links TRBV11-2 with TRBJ2-3; D is perhaps TRBD1 or TRBD2 (6 bases each). Trimming removed 4 bases from V and 8 bases from J, with 16 bases in between. Germline V CDR1 and CDR2: SGHAT, FQNNGV. This CDR3 is 14 amino acids long.

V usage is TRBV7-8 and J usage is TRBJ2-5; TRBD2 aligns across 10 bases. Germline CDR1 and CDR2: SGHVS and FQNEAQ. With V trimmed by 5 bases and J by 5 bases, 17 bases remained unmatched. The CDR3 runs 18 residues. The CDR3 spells CASSQRGLAGANGETQYF. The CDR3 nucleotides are TGTGCCAGCAGCCAAAGAGGGCTAGCGGGGGCCAACGGGGAGACCCAGTACTTC.

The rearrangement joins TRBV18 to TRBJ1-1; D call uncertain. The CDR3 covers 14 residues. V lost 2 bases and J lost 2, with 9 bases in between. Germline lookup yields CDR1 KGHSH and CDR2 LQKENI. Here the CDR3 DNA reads TGTGCCAGCTCACCAGCAAGGGCTAACACTGAAGCTTTCTTT. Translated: CASSPARANTEAFF.

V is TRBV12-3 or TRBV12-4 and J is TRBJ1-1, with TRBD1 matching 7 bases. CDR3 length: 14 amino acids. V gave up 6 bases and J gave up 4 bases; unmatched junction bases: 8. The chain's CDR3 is CASSHRTGATEAFF. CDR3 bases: TGTGCCAGCAGCCATAGGACAGGAGCCACTGAAGCTTTCTTT.

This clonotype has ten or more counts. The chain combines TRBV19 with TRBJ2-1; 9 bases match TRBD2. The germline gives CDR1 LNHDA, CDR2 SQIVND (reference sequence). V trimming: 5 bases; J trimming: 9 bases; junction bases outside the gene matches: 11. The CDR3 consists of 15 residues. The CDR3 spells CASSVGLALSIEQFF. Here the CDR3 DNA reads TGTGCCAGTAGTGTGGGACTAGCCCTTTCTATTGAGCAGTTCTTC.

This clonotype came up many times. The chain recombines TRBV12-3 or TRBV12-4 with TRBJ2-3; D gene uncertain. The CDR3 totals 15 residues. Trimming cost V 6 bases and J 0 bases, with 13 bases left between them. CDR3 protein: CASSPARPSTDTQYF. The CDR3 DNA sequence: TGTGCCAGCAGCCCCGCCCGCCCAAGCACAGATACGCAGTATTTT.